The next 3 T cell receptor beta chains were all read from a single sample in a study of blood T cells in healthy people across ages. PCR was performed a second time for about 7 to 11 cycles using a sample-barcoded 5' primer and a J-beta primer mix. Each CDR3 protein is one row after TCRdb ran MiXCR on the 5' RACE reads. The table has about 1 million distinct CDR3 sequences, 35% to 50% seen once; the top ten hold 15% to 20%. The sample comprised blood. The origin of the receptors is a woman aged 55-69 years in good health.

The CDR3 bases are TGTGCCAGCACCGGTAGGGGGCCCAGCTCCTACAATGAGCAGTTCTTC. Its protein product is CASTGRGPSSYNEQFF. This rearrangement joins TRBV27 to TRBJ2-1; 7 bases match TRBD1. Germline V CDR1 and CDR2: MNHEY, SMNVEV (reference sequence). Losses at the gene ends were 7 bases for V and 0 bases for J; bases not matched to a gene: 9. CDR3 length: 16 residues.

In this sample, this clonotype turned up a few times. This sequence joins TRBV6-5 and TRBJ2-4; TRBD2 matches 10 bases. TRBJ2-7 matches the DNA end more closely, so the J call is doubtful. Germline V CDR1 and CDR2: MNHEY, SVGAGI. The CDR3 is 15 amino acids. The CDR3 sequence: CASSYFPSGSYEQYF. The CDR3 nucleotides are TGTGCCAGCAGTTACTTTCCTAGCGGGAGTTACGAGCAGTACTTC.

V usage is TRBV13 and J usage is TRBJ1-2; D not resolved. The V end lost 5 bases, the J end lost 1 base, and 14 bases lay between the germline ends. In germline, CDR1 is PRHDT, CDR2 FYEKMQ (reference sequence). The CDR3 runs 15 residues. CDR3 residues: CASSPGPPFNYGYTF. CDR3 coding DNA: TGTGCCAGCAGCCCCGGGCCGCCCTTTAACTATGGCTACACCTTC. The whole variable domain, remainder taken from reference TRBV13 and TRBJ1-2, is AAGVIQSPRHLIKEKRETATLKCYPIPRHDTVYWYQQGPGQDPQFLISFYEKMQSDKGSIPDRFSAQQFSDYHSELNMSSLELGDSALYFCASSPGPPFNYGYTFGSGTRLTVV.